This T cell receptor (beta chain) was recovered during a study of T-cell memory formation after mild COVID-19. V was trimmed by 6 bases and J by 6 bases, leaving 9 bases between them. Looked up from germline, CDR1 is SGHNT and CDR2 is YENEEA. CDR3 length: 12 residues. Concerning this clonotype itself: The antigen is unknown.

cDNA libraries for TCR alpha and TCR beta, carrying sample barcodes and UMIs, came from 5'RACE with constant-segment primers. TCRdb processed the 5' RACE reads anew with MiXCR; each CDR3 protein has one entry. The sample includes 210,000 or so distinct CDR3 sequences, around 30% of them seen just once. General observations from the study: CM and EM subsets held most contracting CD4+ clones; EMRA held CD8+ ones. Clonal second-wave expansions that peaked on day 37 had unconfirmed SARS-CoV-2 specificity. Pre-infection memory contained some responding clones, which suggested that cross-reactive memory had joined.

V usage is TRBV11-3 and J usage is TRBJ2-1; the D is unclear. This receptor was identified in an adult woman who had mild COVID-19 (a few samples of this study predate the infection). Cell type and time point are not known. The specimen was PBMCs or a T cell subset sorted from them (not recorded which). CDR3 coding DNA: TGTGCCAGCAGTTCAGTAAGCAATGAGCAGTTCTTC. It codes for CASSSVSNEQFF.